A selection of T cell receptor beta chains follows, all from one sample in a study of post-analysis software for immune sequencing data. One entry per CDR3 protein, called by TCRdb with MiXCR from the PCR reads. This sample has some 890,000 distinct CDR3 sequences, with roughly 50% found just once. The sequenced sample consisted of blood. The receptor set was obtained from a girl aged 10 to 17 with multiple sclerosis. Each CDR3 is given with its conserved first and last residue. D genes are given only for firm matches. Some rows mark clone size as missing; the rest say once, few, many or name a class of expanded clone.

CDR3 protein: CASSILAGGSYDEQFF
CDR3 DNA: TGTGCCAGCAGTATTCTAGCGGGAGGTTCCTACGATGAGCAGTTCTTC
clone size: .
D gene: TRBD2
J gene: TRBJ2-1
V gene: TRBV25-1

CDR3 protein: CASSEGTGYSNQPQHF
CDR3 DNA: TGTGCCAGCAGTGAAGGGACGGGGTATAGCAATCAGCCCCAGCATTTT
clone size: .
D gene: .
J gene: TRBJ1-5
V gene: TRBV6-1

CDR3 protein: CASSVAGQGGAYEQYF
CDR3 DNA: TGTGCCAGCAGCGTAGCCGGACAGGGGGGCGCCTACGAGCAGTACTTC
clone size: few
D gene: TRBD1
J gene: TRBJ2-7
V gene: TRBV9

CDR3 protein: CASSHRDRGQGSEQFF
CDR3 DNA: TGTGCCAGCAGTCACCGGGACAGGGGGCAGGGTAGTGAGCAGTTCTTC
clone size: .
D gene: TRBD1
J gene: TRBJ2-1
V gene: TRBV7-9

CDR3 protein: CASSFGGVEYGYTF
CDR3 DNA: TGTGCCAGCAGCTTCGGAGGGGTGGAGTATGGCTACACCTTC
clone size: once
D gene: .
J gene: TRBJ1-2
V gene: TRBV5-6

CDR3 protein: CASSDSSGGGIGEQFF
CDR3 DNA: TGTGCCAGCAGTGACTCTAGCGGGGGGGGGATCGGTGAGCAGTTCTTC
clone size: few
D gene: TRBD2
J gene: TRBJ2-1
V gene: TRBV6-4

CDR3 protein: CASSQEGTTRNEQFF
CDR3 DNA: TGTGCCAGCAGCCAAGAGGGGACCACTAGGAATGAGCAGTTCTTC
clone size: once
D gene: .
J gene: TRBJ2-1
V gene: TRBV4-2

CDR3 protein: CASRDSGGAGETQYF
CDR3 DNA: TGTGCCAGCAGAGATAGCGGGGGGGCCGGAGAGACCCAGTACTTC
clone size: few
D gene: TRBD2
J gene: TRBJ2-5
V gene: TRBV28

CDR3 protein: CASSLFTEDAQYF
CDR3 DNA: TGTGCCAGCAGTTTATTTACGGAGGACGCGCAGTATTTT
clone size: few
D gene: .
J gene: TRBJ2-3
V gene: TRBV12-3/TRBV12-4

CDR3 protein: CASSQVGQGTSTDTQYF
CDR3 DNA: TGCGCCAGCAGCCAAGTTGGCCAGGGGACTAGCACAGATACGCAGTATTTT
clone size: .
D gene: .
J gene: TRBJ2-3
V gene: TRBV4-1

CDR3 protein: CSASSRVPQPETQYF
CDR3 DNA: TGCAGTGCCTCGAGCCGAGTTCCACAGCCTGAGACCCAGTACTTC
clone size: .
D gene: .
J gene: TRBJ2-5
V gene: TRBV20-1

CDR3 protein: CASMGAGSPGNTIYF
CDR3 DNA: TGTGCCAGCATGGGCGCGGGTTCCCCTGGAAACACCATATATTTT
clone size: few
D gene: .
J gene: TRBJ1-3
V gene: TRBV6-5

CDR3 protein: CSARDPQGILNTEAFF
CDR3 DNA: TGCAGTGCTAGAGATCCCCAGGGTATTTTGAACACTGAAGCTTTCTTT
clone size: .
D gene: .
J gene: TRBJ1-1
V gene: TRBV20-1

CDR3 protein: CASSLGGIGDTQYF
CDR3 DNA: TGCGCCAGCAGCTTGGGAGGGATTGGAGATACGCAGTATTTT
clone size: .
D gene: .
J gene: TRBJ2-3
V gene: TRBV5-1

CDR3 protein: CASSTASGYNEQFF
CDR3 DNA: TGCGCCAGCAGCACAGCTAGCGGGTACAATGAGCAGTTCTTC
clone size: few
D gene: TRBD2
J gene: TRBJ2-1
V gene: TRBV5-1

CDR3 protein: CASTQTPGGYYGYTF
CDR3 DNA: TGTGCCAGCACCCAAACTCCAGGGGGCTACTATGGCTACACCTTC
clone size: few
D gene: TRBD1
J gene: TRBJ1-2
V gene: TRBV7-3

CDR3 protein: CSARRSSGPYNEQFF
CDR3 DNA: TGCAGTGCTAGAAGATCTAGCGGACCCTACAATGAGCAGTTCTTC
clone size: .
D gene: TRBD2
J gene: TRBJ2-1
V gene: TRBV20-1

CDR3 protein: CASSFRLAGHESTDTQYF
CDR3 DNA: TGTGCCAGCAGTTTTCGTCTAGCGGGCCATGAGAGCACAGATACGCAGTATTTT
clone size: .
D gene: TRBD2
J gene: TRBJ2-3
V gene: TRBV27

CDR3 protein: CASSWRLLHNNEQFF
CDR3 DNA: TGTGCCAGCAGTTGGCGTCTGCTTCACAACAATGAGCAGTTCTTC
clone size: few
D gene: .
J gene: TRBJ2-1
V gene: TRBV27

CDR3 protein: CASSPLNRNTEAFF
CDR3 DNA: TGCGCCAGCAGCCCCCTTAATCGGAACACTGAAGCTTTCTTT
clone size: once
D gene: .
J gene: TRBJ1-1
V gene: TRBV5-1

CDR3 protein: CASSAPGLAEETQYF
CDR3 DNA: TGTGCCAGCTCGGCGCCGGGACTAGCTGAAGAGACCCAGTACTTC
clone size: few
D gene: TRBD2
J gene: TRBJ2-5
V gene: TRBV18

CDR3 protein: CSAPLEGVGNIQYF
CDR3 DNA: TGCAGTGCGCCCCTCGAGGGGGTGGGCAACATTCAGTACTTC
clone size: .
D gene: .
J gene: TRBJ2-4
V gene: TRBV20-1

CDR3 protein: CAISFTGTSEETQYF
CDR3 DNA: TGTGCCATCAGTTTCACCGGGACTAGCGAAGAGACCCAGTACTTC
clone size: .
D gene: TRBD2
J gene: TRBJ2-5
V gene: TRBV10-3

CDR3 protein: CASSPRLGPTMEQFF
CDR3 DNA: TGTGCCAGCAGCCCACGACTGGGTCCTACAATGGAGCAGTTCTTC
clone size: few
D gene: .
J gene: TRBJ2-1
V gene: TRBV3-1

CDR3 protein: CASTQWGGREQYF
CDR3 DNA: TGTGCCAGCACCCAATGGGGGGGCCGGGAGCAGTACTTC
clone size: .
D gene: .
J gene: TRBJ2-4
V gene: TRBV3-1

CDR3 protein: CASSLGTVKNIQYF
CDR3 DNA: TGCGCCAGCAGCTTGGGGACAGTCAAAAACATTCAGTACTTC
clone size: few
D gene: .
J gene: TRBJ2-4
V gene: TRBV5-1

CDR3 protein: CSAREIQETQYF
CDR3 DNA: TGCAGTGCTAGAGAAATTCAAGAGACCCAGTACTTC
clone size: .
D gene: .
J gene: TRBJ2-5
V gene: TRBV20-1

CDR3 protein: CSARAPHGSNEKLFF
CDR3 DNA: TGCAGTGCTAGAGCCCCACACGGATCTAATGAAAAACTGTTTTTT
clone size: .
D gene: .
J gene: TRBJ1-4
V gene: TRBV20-1

CDR3 protein: CASSRDRVNQPQHF
CDR3 DNA: TGTGCCAGCAGCCGGGACAGAGTCAATCAGCCCCAGCATTTT
clone size: .
D gene: TRBD1
J gene: TRBJ1-5
V gene: TRBV7-2

CDR3 protein: CSVERDGETQYF
CDR3 DNA: TGCAGCGTTGAGAGGGACGGAGAGACCCAGTACTTC
clone size: few
D gene: .
J gene: TRBJ2-5
V gene: TRBV29-1

CDR3 protein: CASSVGGLSPYGYTF
CDR3 DNA: TGTGCCAGCAGCGTAGGGGGACTCTCACCCTATGGCTACACCTTC
clone size: .
D gene: .
J gene: TRBJ1-2
V gene: TRBV9

CDR3 protein: CSVFRQESSGANVLTF
CDR3 DNA: TGCAGCGTCTTTAGGCAGGAGAGCTCTGGGGCCAACGTCCTGACTTTC
clone size: few
D gene: .
J gene: TRBJ2-6
V gene: TRBV29-1

CDR3 protein: CASSQRLAGFTDTQYF
CDR3 DNA: TGCGCCAGCAGCCAGCGACTAGCGGGGTTCACAGATACGCAGTATTTT
clone size: few
D gene: TRBD2
J gene: TRBJ2-3
V gene: TRBV4-1

CDR3 protein: CSVEDRWRSSTDTQYF
CDR3 DNA: TGCAGCGTTGAAGATCGGTGGCGGTCCAGCACAGATACGCAGTATTTT
clone size: .
D gene: .
J gene: TRBJ2-3
V gene: TRBV29-1

CDR3 protein: CSAPTSVETQYF
CDR3 DNA: TGCAGTGCCCCTACTAGTGTGGAGACCCAGTACTTC
clone size: .
D gene: .
J gene: TRBJ2-5
V gene: TRBV20-1

CDR3 protein: CASSSTTGGLQPQHF
CDR3 DNA: TGTGCCAGCAGTTCAACGACAGGGGGTCTTCAGCCCCAGCATTTT
clone size: few
D gene: TRBD1
J gene: TRBJ1-5
V gene: TRBV6-5

CDR3 protein: CATSRDRQGGKAQYF
CDR3 DNA: TGTGCCACCAGCAGAGATCGTCAGGGTGGAAAGGCCCAGTACTTC
clone size: few
D gene: .
J gene: TRBJ2-5
V gene: TRBV15

CDR3 protein: CASSRPGLAGGEQFF
CDR3 DNA: TGTGCCAGCAGCCGGCCGGGACTAGCGGGAGGAGAGCAGTTCTTC
clone size: .
D gene: TRBD2
J gene: TRBJ2-1
V gene: TRBV7-9

CDR3 protein: CASRLEGDTQYF
CDR3 DNA: TGTGCCAGCAGATTGGAAGGAGATACGCAGTATTTT
clone size: .
D gene: .
J gene: TRBJ2-3
V gene: TRBV12-3/TRBV12-4

CDR3 protein: CASSLNPGLVTDTQYF
CDR3 DNA: TGTGCCAGCAGCCTCAACCCGGGACTAGTCACAGATACGCAGTATTTT
clone size: few
D gene: TRBD2
J gene: TRBJ2-3
V gene: TRBV7-2

CDR3 protein: CASSLVGEDGYTF
CDR3 DNA: TGTGCCAGCAGTTTGGTAGGGGAGGATGGCTACACCTTC
clone size: few
D gene: .
J gene: TRBJ1-2
V gene: TRBV6-5

CDR3 protein: CASSSFGQVMSGANVLTF
CDR3 DNA: TGTGCCAGCAGCTCTTTCGGACAGGTCATGTCTGGGGCCAACGTCCTGACTTTC
clone size: .
D gene: TRBD1
J gene: TRBJ2-6
V gene: TRBV7-9

CDR3 protein: CASSLDPLRRLNTEAFF
CDR3 DNA: TGTGCCAGCAGCTTAGATCCCCTGCGCAGGTTGAACACTGAAGCTTTCTTT
clone size: .
D gene: .
J gene: TRBJ1-1
V gene: TRBV7-2

CDR3 protein: CASSQAGSGNTIYF
CDR3 DNA: TGCGCCAGTAGCCAAGCGGGGTCTGGAAACACCATATATTTT
clone size: .
D gene: .
J gene: TRBJ1-3
V gene: TRBV5-1

CDR3 protein: CASSRAPHYGYTF
CDR3 DNA: TGTGCCAGCAGTCGGGCTCCGCACTATGGCTACACCTTC
clone size: .
D gene: .
J gene: TRBJ1-2
V gene: TRBV12-3/TRBV12-4

CDR3 protein: CASSATGFGLSYEQYF
CDR3 DNA: TGTGCCAGCAGCGCGACTGGGTTCGGGTTATCCTACGAGCAGTACTTC
clone size: .
D gene: .
J gene: TRBJ2-7
V gene: TRBV7-6

CDR3 protein: CASSLEPGQSYEQYF
CDR3 DNA: TGCGCCAGCAGCTTGGAGCCGGGACAGAGCTACGAGCAGTACTTC
clone size: .
D gene: TRBD1
J gene: TRBJ2-7
V gene: TRBV5-1

CDR3 protein: CSVEGSGSPMNTEAFF
CDR3 DNA: TGCAGCGTTGAAGGTTCTGGGAGCCCCATGAACACTGAAGCTTTCTTT
clone size: .
D gene: .
J gene: TRBJ1-1
V gene: TRBV29-1

CDR3 protein: CASSGGLGLEQYF
CDR3 DNA: TGCGCCAGCAGCGGGGGACTAGGGCTCGAGCAGTACTTC
clone size: once
D gene: TRBD2
J gene: TRBJ2-7
V gene: TRBV5-1

CDR3 protein: CASSHHTGGVYEQYF
CDR3 DNA: TGTGCCAGCAGCCACCATACAGGGGGCGTCTACGAGCAGTACTTC
clone size: .
D gene: TRBD1
J gene: TRBJ2-7
V gene: TRBV7-2

CDR3 protein: CASRDLGHMNTEAFF
CDR3 DNA: TGTGCCAGCAGGGATCTGGGACACATGAACACTGAAGCTTTCTTT
clone size: .
D gene: .
J gene: TRBJ1-1
V gene: TRBV12-3/TRBV12-4

CDR3 protein: CASSQGRVRNIQYF
CDR3 DNA: TGTGCCAGCAGCCAAGGTAGGGTGAGGAACATTCAGTACTTC
clone size: .
D gene: .
J gene: TRBJ2-4
V gene: TRBV3-1

CDR3 protein: CSAMSQGQGYEQYF
CDR3 DNA: TGCAGTGCAATGAGTCAAGGACAGGGCTACGAGCAGTACTTC
clone size: few
D gene: TRBD1
J gene: TRBJ2-7
V gene: TRBV20-1

CDR3 protein: CASKQPSGTQYF
CDR3 DNA: TGTGCCAGCAAGCAACCCTCCGGGACCCAGTACTTC
clone size: .
D gene: .
J gene: TRBJ2-5
V gene: TRBV2

CDR3 protein: CSASRVGDTEAFF
CDR3 DNA: TGCAGTGCTAGTAGGGTAGGGGACACTGAAGCTTTCTTT
clone size: .
D gene: .
J gene: TRBJ1-1
V gene: TRBV20-1

CDR3 protein: CSASFGGGDTQYF
CDR3 DNA: TGCAGTGCTAGTTTCGGAGGCGGGGATACGCAGTATTTT
clone size: .
D gene: .
J gene: TRBJ2-3
V gene: TRBV20-1

CDR3 protein: CASSQERLAGYNEQFF
CDR3 DNA: TGCGCCAGCAGCCAAGAGAGGCTAGCGGGTTACAATGAGCAGTTCTTC
clone size: few
D gene: TRBD2
J gene: TRBJ2-1
V gene: TRBV4-1